This TCR beta chain was identified during a study of radiation and T cells in renal cell carcinoma. The overall study: Nephrectomy followed 15 Gy stereotactic body radiation by 4 weeks.

Germline-derived CDR1 and CDR2 are SGHNT and YYREEE (reference sequence). The CDR3 runs 17 residues. V lost 4 bases to trimming and J lost 6 bases, with 22 bases between them. Study-level findings and limits: Without pretreatment biopsies, baseline tumor clonotype presence was undetermined. Top tumor clonotypes rose in blood 2 weeks post-radiation, then contracted.

TCRdb keeps only in-frame clones here, not all; method: immunoSEQ multiplex PCR. Counted here are 55,000 to 65,000 clones, around 80% occurring once; the ten biggest clones make up 6% to 9.5%. Specified time point: baseline pretreatment blood. The treatment here: 15 Gy SBRT to primary tumor, nephrectomy 4 weeks later. Clear cell pathology was present in this patient's renal cell carcinoma. In this sample, this clone turned up once. Its specificity is not known. This sample comprised blood, obtained from a patient whose treatment included radiotherapy and nephrectomy. The chain carries TRBV5-4 and TRBJ2-2, with D tentatively TRBD2 (6 bases). This sequence originates from a man between 60 and 75 years old with renal cell carcinoma. CDR3 sequence: CASSPYGDSVGAGELFF. The CDR3 DNA sequence: TGTGCCAGCAGCCCGTATGGGGACTCAGTAGGGGCCGGGGAGCTGTTTTTT.